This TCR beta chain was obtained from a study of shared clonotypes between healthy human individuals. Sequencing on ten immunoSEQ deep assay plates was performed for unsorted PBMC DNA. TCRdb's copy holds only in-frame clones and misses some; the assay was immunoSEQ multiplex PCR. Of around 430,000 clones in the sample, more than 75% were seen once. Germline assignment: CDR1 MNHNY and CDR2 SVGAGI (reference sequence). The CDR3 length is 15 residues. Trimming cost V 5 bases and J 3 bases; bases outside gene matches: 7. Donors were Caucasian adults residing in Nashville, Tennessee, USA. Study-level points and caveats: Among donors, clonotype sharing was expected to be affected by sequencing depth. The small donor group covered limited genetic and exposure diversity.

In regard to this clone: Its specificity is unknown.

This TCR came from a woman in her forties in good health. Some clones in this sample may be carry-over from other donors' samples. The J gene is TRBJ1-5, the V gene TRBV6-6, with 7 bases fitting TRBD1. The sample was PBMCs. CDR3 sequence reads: CASSHGQEFNQPQHF. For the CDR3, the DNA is TGTGCCAGCAGTCATGGACAGGAGTTCAATCAGCCCCAGCATTTT.